This T cell receptor beta chain stems from a study of cytomegalovirus exposure and HLA in healthy donors. Study context: An earlier analysis found 95 million to 140 million unique TCR beta sequences from about 179 million T cells.

The CDR3 runs 14 residues. Germline V gene lookup returns CDR1 SEHNR and CDR2 FQNEAQ (reference sequence). The junction had 2 bases not matched to a gene; V was cut back by 1 base and J by 5 bases. This clone was found once. The PCR used 60 Vbeta and 13 Jbeta primers. Sequenced by immunoSEQ multiplex PCR; TCRdb stores in-frame clones only, minus some. This sample has over 65,000 clones, with about two thirds found just once. Sequenced: PBMCs. The gene calls are TRBV7-9 and TRBJ1-5; 7 nucleotides align to TRBD1. The clonotype was recovered from a woman aged 45-60 years in good health and CMV-seropositive. This chain's CDR3 is CASSLEGQYQPQHF. Here the CDR3 DNA reads TGTGCCAGCAGCTTAGAGGGACAGTATCAGCCCCAGCATTTT.